At least ten counts were recorded for the clone carrying this TCR beta chain. The sample comes from a study of T cells after yellow fever vaccination. V was shortened by 1 base and J by 0 bases, with 4 bases between the two germline ends. Germline V CDR1 and CDR2: DFQATT, SNEGSKA (reference sequence). The CDR3 covers 13 residues. TCRdb processed the 5' RACE reads anew with MiXCR; each CDR3 protein has one entry. The sample carries 240,000 or so distinct CDR3 sequences, 6.9% recorded once. Here the sequenced sample was CD4+ T cells sorted from PBMCs, taken 15 days after the yellow fever booster vaccination. The J gene is TRBJ1-3, the V gene TRBV20-1, with D uncertain. The clonotype was recovered from a man aged 30-40 years who received the YFV17D yellow fever vaccine. Here the CDR3 reads CSARGPSGNTIYF. CDR3 DNA sequence: TGCAGTGCTAGAGGGCCCTCTGGAAACACCATATATTTT.